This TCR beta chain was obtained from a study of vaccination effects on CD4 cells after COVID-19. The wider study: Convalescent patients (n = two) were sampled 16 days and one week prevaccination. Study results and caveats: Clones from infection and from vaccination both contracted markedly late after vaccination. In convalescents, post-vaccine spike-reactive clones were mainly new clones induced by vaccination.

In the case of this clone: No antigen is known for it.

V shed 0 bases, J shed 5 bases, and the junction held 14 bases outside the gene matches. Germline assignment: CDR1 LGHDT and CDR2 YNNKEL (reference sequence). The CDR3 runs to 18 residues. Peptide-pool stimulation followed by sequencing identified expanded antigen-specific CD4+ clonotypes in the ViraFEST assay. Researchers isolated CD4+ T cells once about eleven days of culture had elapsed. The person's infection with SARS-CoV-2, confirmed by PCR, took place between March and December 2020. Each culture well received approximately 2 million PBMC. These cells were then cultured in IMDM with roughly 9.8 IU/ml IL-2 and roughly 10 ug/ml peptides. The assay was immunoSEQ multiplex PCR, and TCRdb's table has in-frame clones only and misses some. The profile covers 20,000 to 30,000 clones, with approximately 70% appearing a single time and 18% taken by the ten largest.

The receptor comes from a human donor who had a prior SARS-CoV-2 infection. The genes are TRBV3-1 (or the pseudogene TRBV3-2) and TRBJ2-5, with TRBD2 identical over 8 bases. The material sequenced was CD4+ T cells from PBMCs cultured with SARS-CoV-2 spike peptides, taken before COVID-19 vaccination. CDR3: CASSQDLVQRTSSETQYF. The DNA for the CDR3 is TGTGCCAGCAGCCAAGATCTCGTCCAGAGGACTAGCAGTGAGACCCAGTACTTC.